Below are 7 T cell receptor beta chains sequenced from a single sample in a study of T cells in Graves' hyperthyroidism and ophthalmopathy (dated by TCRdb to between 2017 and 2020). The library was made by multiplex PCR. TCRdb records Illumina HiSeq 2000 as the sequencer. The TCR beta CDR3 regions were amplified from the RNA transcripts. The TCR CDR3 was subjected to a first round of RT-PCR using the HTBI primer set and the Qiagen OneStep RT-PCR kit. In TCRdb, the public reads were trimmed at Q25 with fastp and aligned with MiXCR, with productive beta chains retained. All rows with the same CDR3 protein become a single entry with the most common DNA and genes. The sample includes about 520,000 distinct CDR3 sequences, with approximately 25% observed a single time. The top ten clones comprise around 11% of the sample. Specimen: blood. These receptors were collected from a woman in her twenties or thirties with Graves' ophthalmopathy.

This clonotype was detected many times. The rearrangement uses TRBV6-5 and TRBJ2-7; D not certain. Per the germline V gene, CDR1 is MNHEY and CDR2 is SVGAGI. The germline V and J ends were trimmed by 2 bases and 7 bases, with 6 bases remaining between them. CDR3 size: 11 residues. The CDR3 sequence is CASSYPPEQYF. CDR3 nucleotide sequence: TGTGCCAGCAGTTACCCCCCTGAGCAGTACTTC.

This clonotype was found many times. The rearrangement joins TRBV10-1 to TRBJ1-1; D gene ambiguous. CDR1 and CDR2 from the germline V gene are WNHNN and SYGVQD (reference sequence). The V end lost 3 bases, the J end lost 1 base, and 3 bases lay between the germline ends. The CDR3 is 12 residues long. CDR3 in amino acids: CASSETNTEAFF. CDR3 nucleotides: TGCGCCAGCAGTGAAACGAACACTGAAGCTTTCTTT.

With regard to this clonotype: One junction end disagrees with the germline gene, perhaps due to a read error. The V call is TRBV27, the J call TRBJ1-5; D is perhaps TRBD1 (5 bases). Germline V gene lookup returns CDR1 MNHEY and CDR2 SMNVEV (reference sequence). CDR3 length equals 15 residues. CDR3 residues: CASSPGRGGDQPQHF. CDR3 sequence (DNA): TGTGCCAGCAGTCCAGGCCGGGGCGGGGATCAGCCTCAGCATTTT.

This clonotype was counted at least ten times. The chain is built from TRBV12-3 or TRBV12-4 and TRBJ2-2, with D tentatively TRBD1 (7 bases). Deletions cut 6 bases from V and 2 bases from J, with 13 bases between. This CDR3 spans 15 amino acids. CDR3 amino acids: CASRGGTANTGELFF. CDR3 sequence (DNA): TGTGCCAGCAGAGGAGGGACAGCTAACACCGGGGAGCTGTTTTTT.

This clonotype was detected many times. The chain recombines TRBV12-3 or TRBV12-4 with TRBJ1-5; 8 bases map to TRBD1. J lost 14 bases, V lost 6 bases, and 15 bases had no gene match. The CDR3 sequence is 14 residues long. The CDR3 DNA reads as TGTGCCAGCAGAAGCGGACAGGGTCGCAATATAGAGCATTTT. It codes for CASRSGQGRNIEHF.

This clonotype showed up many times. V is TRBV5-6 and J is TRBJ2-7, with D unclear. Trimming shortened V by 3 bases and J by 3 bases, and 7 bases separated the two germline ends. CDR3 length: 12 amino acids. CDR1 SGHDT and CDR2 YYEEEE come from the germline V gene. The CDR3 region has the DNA TGTGCCAGCAGCTCTTACTACTACGAGCAGTACTTC. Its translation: CASSSYYYEQYF.

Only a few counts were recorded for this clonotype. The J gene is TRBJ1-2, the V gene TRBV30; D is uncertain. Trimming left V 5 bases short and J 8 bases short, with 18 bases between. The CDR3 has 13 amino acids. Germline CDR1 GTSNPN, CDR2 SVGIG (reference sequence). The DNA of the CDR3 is TGTGCCTGGGTCCCAGCATGGGGTCTGGGCTACACCTTC. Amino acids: CAWVPAWGLGYTF.